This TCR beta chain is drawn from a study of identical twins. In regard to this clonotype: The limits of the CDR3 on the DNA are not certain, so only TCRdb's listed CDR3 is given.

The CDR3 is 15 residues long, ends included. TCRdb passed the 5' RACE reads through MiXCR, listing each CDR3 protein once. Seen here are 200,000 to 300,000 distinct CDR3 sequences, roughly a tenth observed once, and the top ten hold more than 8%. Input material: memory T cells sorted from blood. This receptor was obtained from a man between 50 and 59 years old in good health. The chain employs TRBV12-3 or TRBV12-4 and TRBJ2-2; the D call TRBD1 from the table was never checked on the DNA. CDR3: CASSWDRGTEELFFF.